The 8 T cell receptor beta chains in this list originate from one sample, sequenced in a study of blood T cell repertoires in COVID-19. TCRdb keeps only in-frame clones here, not all; method: immunoSEQ multiplex PCR. The sample shows some 74,000 clones, approximately 80% of them seen only once. The sequencing input was peripheral blood. These receptors originate from a human donor in a cohort sampled during active COVID-19.

This clone was found a few times. Additional DNA sequences in this sample encode the identical CDR3. The chain recombines TRBV18 with TRBJ1-1, with a tentative D call TRBD1 (5 bases). Trimming left V 3 bases short and J 3 bases short, with 8 bases between. Germline loops: CDR1 KGHSH, CDR2 LQKENI. The length of the CDR3 is 13 residues. CDR3 region: CASSPQGDTEAFF. The CDR3, as DNA: TGTGCCAGCTCACCGCAGGGTGACACTGAAGCTTTCTTT.

The rearrangement joins TRBV11-1 to TRBJ1-3, with a possible D match to TRBD1 (5 bases). The CDR3 loop spans 14 amino acids. The germline V gene has CDR1 SGHAT and CDR2 FQDESV (reference sequence). V lost 3 bases and J 4 bases, leaving 10 bases between the germline ends. In DNA form, the CDR3 reads TGTGCCAGCAGCTTCGCAGGGAACGGAAACACCATATATTTT. Residues: CASSFAGNGNTIYF. The complete variable domain, with remaining parts taken from reference TRBV11-1 and TRBJ1-3, reads EAEVAQSPRYKITEKSQAVAFWCDPISGHATLYWYRQILGQGPELLVQFQDESVVDDSQLPKDRFSAERLKGVDSTLKIQPAELGDSAMYLCASSFAGNGNTIYFGEGSWLTVV.

This chain uses TRBV19 with TRBJ2-3, with a possible D match to TRBD1 (6 bases). CDR3 length equals 15 residues. Per germline, CDR1 LNHDA and CDR2 SQIVND (reference sequence). V was pared by 5 bases and J by 1 base, with 13 bases between. The CDR3 DNA reads as TGTGCCAGTAGTCCCGGGGCAGGGGGCACAGATACGCAGTATTTT. Its protein is CASSPGAGGTDTQYF.

J is TRBJ1-2 and V is TRBV12-3 or TRBV12-4; 9 bases align to TRBD1. The CDR3 extends over 13 amino acids. Trimming cost V 5 bases and J 5 bases; bases outside gene matches: 3. The CDR3 region has the DNA TGTGCCAGCAGTCCCGGGACAGGGTATGGCTACACCTTC. Protein product: CASSPGTGYGYTF.

This rearrangement joins TRBV19 to TRBJ2-3, with 9 nucleotides matching TRBD2. Germline CDR1 LNHDA, CDR2 SQIVND (reference sequence). This CDR3 has 14 residues. Germline trimming cut 9 bases from V and 2 bases from J; bases unmatched to any gene: 6. CDR3 in DNA: TGTGCCAGCCAAAGGACTAGCGCCACAGATACGCAGTATTTT. This gives the protein CASQRTSATDTQYF.

This rearrangement joins TRBV5-1 to TRBJ2-1, with D perhaps matching TRBD2 (5 bases). From germline, CDR1 is SGHRS and CDR2 YFSETQ. This CDR3 region has 15 residues. V lost 5 bases, J lost 2 bases, and 14 bases lay in between. This CDR3 reads CASRTDGKAYNEQFF. CDR3 sequence (DNA): TGCGCCAGCAGAACCGACGGGAAAGCCTACAATGAGCAGTTCTTC. The full variable domain, completed using reference TRBV5-1 and TRBJ2-1, is KAGVTQTPRYLIKTRGQQVTLSCSPISGHRSVSWYQQTPGQGLQFLFEYFSETQRNKGNFPGRFSGRQFSNSRSEMNVSTLELGDSALYLCASRTDGKAYNEQFFGPGTRLTVL.

The chain links TRBV6-2 or TRBV6-3 to TRBJ2-7; the D gene is possibly TRBD2 (7 bases). The CDR3 has 15 residues. V shed 7 bases and J shed 0 bases, with 16 bases lying between them. The germline CDR1 and CDR2 sequences are MNHEY and SVGEGT. The CDR3 here is CASTPIGGRSYEQYF. The DNA for the CDR3 is TGTGCCAGCACCCCGATCGGGGGGCGCTCCTACGAGCAGTACTTC.

V usage is TRBV2 and J usage is TRBJ1-1; TRBD1 aligns across 11 bases. From germline, CDR1 is SNHLY and CDR2 FYNNEI. With V trimmed by 4 bases and J by 4 bases, 5 bases remained unmatched. This CDR3 spans 15 amino acids. The CDR3 here is CASSADRGRFTEAFF. The CDR3 DNA reads TGTGCCAGCAGTGCGGACAGGGGGCGGTTCACTGAAGCTTTCTTT.